This T cell receptor beta chain was sequenced for a study of cytomegalovirus exposure and HLA in healthy donors. Regarding the study as a whole: A later analysis, which compared TCR beta chains of equal frequency, found the HLA-associated ones more clonally expanded.

The PCR employed 60 Vbeta primers together with 13 Jbeta primers. Per the original data handling: Approximately 11 million shared chains were among the approximately 80 million unique TCR beta chains that a later analysis counted. The method was immunoSEQ multiplex PCR; TCRdb's version includes in-frame clones alone and lacks a portion of them. Clone size and V and J calls were adopted from that table, with D and trimming inferred from the DNA. The data contain about 130,000 clones, 60% to 85% of them singletons. As regards this clone: Its antigen is not identified. The sample contains more than one DNA sequence encoding this CDR3.

Sequencing used PBMCs. This sequence was found in a man between 50 and 59 years old in good health and CMV-seronegative.

The DNA for the CDR3 is TGTGCCAGCAGTTACGAGGGCGTCACTGAAGCTTTCTTT. Translated, it gives CASSYEGVTEAFF. The V gene is TRBV6-5, the J gene TRBJ1-1; D uncertain. V lost 2 bases and J lost 4, with 8 bases in between. The CDR3 loop spans 13 amino acids. Per the germline V gene, CDR1 is MNHEY and CDR2 is SVGAGI.